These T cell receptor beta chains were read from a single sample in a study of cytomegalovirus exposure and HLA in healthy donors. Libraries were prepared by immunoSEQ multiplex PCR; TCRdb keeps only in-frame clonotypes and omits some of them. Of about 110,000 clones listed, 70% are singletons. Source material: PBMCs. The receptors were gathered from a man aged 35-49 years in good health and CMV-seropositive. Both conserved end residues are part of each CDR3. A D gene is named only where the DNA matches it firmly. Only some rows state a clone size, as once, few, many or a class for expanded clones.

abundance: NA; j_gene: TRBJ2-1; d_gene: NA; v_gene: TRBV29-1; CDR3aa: CSTRGRERRDNEQFF; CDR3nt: TGCAGCACCCGGGGAAGGGAGCGGAGAGACAATGAGCAGTTCTTC
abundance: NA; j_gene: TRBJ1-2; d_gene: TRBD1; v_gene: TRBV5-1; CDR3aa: CASSQNPGTEYGYTF; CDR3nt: TGCGCCAGCAGCCAAAACCCCGGGACAGAATATGGCTACACCTTC
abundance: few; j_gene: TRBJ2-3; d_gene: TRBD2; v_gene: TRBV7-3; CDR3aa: CASSLRAGDSTDTQYF; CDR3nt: TGTGCCAGCAGCTTAAGGGCGGGAGATAGCACAGATACGCAGTATTTT
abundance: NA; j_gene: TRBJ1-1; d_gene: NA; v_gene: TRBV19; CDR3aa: CASSIGGGRPTEAFF; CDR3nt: TGTGCCAGTAGTATAGGGGGGGGACGGCCAACTGAAGCTTTCTTT
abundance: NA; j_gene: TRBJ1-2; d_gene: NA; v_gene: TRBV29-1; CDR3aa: CSVEGSGGGYTF; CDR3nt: TGCAGCGTTGAGGGGTCAGGAGGTGGCTACACCTTC
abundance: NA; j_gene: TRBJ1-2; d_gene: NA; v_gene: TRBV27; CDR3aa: CASSFLPGSFYGYTF; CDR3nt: TGTGCCAGCAGTTTCTTACCTGGGAGTTTCTATGGCTACACCTTC
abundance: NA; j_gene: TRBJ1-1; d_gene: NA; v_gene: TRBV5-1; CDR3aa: CASSLGSGATNTEAFF; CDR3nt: TGCGCCAGCAGCTTGGGGTCAGGGGCGACGAACACTGAAGCTTTCTTT
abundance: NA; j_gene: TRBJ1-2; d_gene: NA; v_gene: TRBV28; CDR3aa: CASSLDIQGQGYGYTF; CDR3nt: TGTGCCAGCAGTTTGGATATACAGGGCCAGGGCTATGGCTACACCTTC
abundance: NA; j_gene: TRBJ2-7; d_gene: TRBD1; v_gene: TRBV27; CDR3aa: CASSWTGNYEQYF; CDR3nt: TGTGCCAGCAGTTGGACAGGCAACTACGAGCAGTACTTC
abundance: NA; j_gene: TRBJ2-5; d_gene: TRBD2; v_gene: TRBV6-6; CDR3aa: CASSYRGGETQYF; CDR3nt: TGTGCCAGCAGTTACCGGGGAGGGGAGACCCAGTACTTC
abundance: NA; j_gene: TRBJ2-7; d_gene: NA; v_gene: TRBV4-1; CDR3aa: CASSQVPSASSYEQYF; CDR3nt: TGCGCCAGCAGCCAAGTCCCTAGCGCTAGCTCCTACGAGCAGTACTTC
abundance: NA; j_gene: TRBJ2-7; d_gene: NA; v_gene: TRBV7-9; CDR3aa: CASSLVSEQYF; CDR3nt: TGTGCCAGCAGCTTAGTCTCCGAGCAGTACTTC
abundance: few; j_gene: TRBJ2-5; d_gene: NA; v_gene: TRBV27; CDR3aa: CASSLAGETQYF; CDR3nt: TGTGCCAGCAGTTTAGCGGGAGAGACCCAGTACTTC
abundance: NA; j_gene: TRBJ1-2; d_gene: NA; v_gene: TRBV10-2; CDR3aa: CASSESGGYTF; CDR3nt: TGCGCCAGCAGTGAGTCGGGCGGCTACACCTTC
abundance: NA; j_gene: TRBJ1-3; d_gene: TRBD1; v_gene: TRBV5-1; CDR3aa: CASSLQGANGNTIYF; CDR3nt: TGCGCCAGCAGCTTACAGGGGGCAAATGGAAACACCATATATTTT
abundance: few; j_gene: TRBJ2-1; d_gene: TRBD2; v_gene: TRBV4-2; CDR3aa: CASSQVGLAVYNEQFF; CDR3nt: TGTGCCAGCAGCCAAGTCGGGCTAGCGGTATACAATGAGCAGTTCTTC
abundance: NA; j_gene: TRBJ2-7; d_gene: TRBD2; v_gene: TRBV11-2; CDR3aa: CASSNGRAGYEQYF; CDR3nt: TGTGCCAGTTCGAACGGGAGGGCCGGATACGAGCAGTACTTC
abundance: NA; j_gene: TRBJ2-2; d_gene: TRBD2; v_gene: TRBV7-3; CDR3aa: CASSPLAGDTGELFF; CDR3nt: TGTGCCAGCAGCCCACTTGCGGGAGACACCGGGGAGCTGTTTTTT
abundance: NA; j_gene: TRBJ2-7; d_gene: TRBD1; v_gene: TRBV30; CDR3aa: CAWSGQGRNYEQYF; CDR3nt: TGTGCCTGGAGTGGACAGGGACGGAACTACGAGCAGTACTTC
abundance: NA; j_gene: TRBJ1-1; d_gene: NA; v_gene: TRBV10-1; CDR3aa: CASSESGRDTEAFF; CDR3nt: TGCGCCAGCAGTGAGTCAGGGAGGGACACTGAAGCTTTCTTT
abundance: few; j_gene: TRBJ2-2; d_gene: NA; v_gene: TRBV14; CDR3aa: CASSHRQAPAGELFF; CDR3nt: TGTGCCAGCAGCCACAGGCAGGCTCCGGCCGGGGAGCTGTTTTTT
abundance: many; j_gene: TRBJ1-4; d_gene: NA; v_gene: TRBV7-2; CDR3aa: CASSLVGGTNEKLFF; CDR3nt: TGTGCCAGCAGCTTAGTGGGGGGGACTAATGAAAAACTGTTTTTT
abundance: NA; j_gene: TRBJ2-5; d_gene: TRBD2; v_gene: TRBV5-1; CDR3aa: CASSLGTSGRQETQYF; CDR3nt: TGCGCCAGCAGCTTGGGGACTAGCGGGAGACAAGAGACCCAGTACTTC
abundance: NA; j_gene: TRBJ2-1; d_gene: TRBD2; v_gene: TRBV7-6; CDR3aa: CASSLGVAGLSYNEQFF; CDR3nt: TGTGCCAGCAGCTTAGGGGTAGCGGGGCTCTCCTACAATGAGCAGTTCTTC
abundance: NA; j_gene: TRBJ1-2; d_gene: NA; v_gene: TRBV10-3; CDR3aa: CAISDPDSNYGYTF; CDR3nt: TGTGCCATCAGTGATCCGGACAGTAACTATGGCTACACCTTC
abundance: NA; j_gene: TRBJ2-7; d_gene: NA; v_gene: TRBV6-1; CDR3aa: CASSAEQGPTYEQYF; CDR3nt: TGTGCCAGCAGTGCCGAACAGGGCCCGACTTACGAGCAGTACTTC
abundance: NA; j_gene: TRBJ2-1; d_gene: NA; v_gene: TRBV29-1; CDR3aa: CSALAEPSYNEQFF; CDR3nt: TGCAGCGCCTTAGCGGAACCCTCCTACAATGAGCAGTTCTTC
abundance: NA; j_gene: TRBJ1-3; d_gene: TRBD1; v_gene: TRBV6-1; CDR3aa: CASSGTGDPGNTIYF; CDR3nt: TGTGCCAGCTCTGGGACAGGGGACCCTGGAAACACCATATATTTT